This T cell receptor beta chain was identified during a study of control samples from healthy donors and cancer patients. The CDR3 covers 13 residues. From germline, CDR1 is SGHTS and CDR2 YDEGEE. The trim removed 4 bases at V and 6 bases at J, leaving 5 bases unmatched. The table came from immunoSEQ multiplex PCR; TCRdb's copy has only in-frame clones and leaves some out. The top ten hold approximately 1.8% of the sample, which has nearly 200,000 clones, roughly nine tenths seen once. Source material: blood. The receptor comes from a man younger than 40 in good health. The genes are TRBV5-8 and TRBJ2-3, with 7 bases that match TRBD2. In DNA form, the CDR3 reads TGTGCCAGCAGCCGGGACTACAAGGATACGCAGTATTTT. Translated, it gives CASSRDYKDTQYF.